This T cell receptor (beta chain) was observed in a study of human T cells and chemical hapten exposure. Across the study: DPC at 2% was the sensitizing agent, placed on approximately 2 cm by approximately 2 cm of upper inner arm skin. There were weekly diphenylcyclopropenone doses to the scalp for patients throughout the roughly 22-week study.

As for this clonotype: Its antigen remains unknown.

Trimming took off 5 bases at V and 7 bases at J, with 12 bases between the two ends. Germline V CDR1 and CDR2: MNHEY, SMNVEV (reference sequence). The CDR3 extends over 13 amino acids. What the library attached to individual cDNA molecules were unique molecular identifiers. TCRdb reanalysed the RACE reads using MiXCR and keeps one entry per CDR3 protein. The sample has some 250,000 distinct CDR3 sequences; approximately 7.5% are singletons. Time point indicated: pre-sensitization, week 0. Treatment indicated: therapeutic diphenylcyclopropenone sensitization with weekly scalp DPC. Regarding the study as a whole: Versus controls, significantly more large CDR3 similarity clusters arose from expanded TCRs.

The sample was whole blood, taken in connection with sensitization to the hapten diphenylcyclopropenone (DPC). The chain is built from TRBV27 and TRBJ2-1, with unresolved D. The receptor was derived from a man in his late teens or twenties with alopecia areata. Some clones in this sample may be carry-over from other donors' samples. The CDR3 region is CASSLPIANEQFF. The DNA for the CDR3 is TGTGCCAGCAGTCTACCGATAGCAAATGAGCAGTTCTTC.